This T cell receptor (beta chain) derives from a study of early T cells in non-severe SARS-CoV-2 infection (dated by TCRdb to about 2021). In terms of the full investigation: TCR sequencing used bulk RNA from unsorted whole blood, so alpha and beta chains could not be paired.

Set within a cohort of healthcare workers in London, UK, this nested case-control study involved weekly PCR testing of nasopharyngeal swabs along with blood sampling. Healthcare workers were recruited during the week of the UK lockdown, between 23 and 31 March 2020, and followed weekly for up to roughly 15 weeks. What the authors observed across the whole study: VDJdb matching was skewed toward anti-spike CD8 responses and likely underestimated virus-specific expansions, missing private and CD4 specificities.

The method was 5' RACE. For sequencing, a NextSeq 500 was employed. In the TCR library protocol, unique molecular identifiers were attached to individual cDNA molecules to correct for PCR bias and sequencing error. Sequencing covered both TCR alpha and beta chains, and within each sample the abundances of alpha and beta sequences were tightly co-correlated. Per the original workflow: Decombinator V4 was used to perform V gene, J gene and CDR3 annotation of TCR sequences. TCRs were defined as expanded if a significant change between any two time points was detected under a Poisson model with p below 0.0001. TCR abundances were normalised to the total number of TCRs sequenced in each sample and reported as counts per million. MAIT TCRs were defined by TRAV1-2 paired with TRAJ12, TRAJ20 or TRAJ33, and iNKT TCRs by TRAV10 paired with TRAJ18. VDJdb, accessed 1 November 2021, was searched for CMV, EBV and SARS-CoV-2 annotated TCRs, with TCRs annotated for multiple antigens excluded. TCRdb reworked the public reads: Q25 trimming with fastp, MiXCR clone assembly, productive beta chains retained. Records with the same CDR3 protein are collapsed into one entry carrying the most frequent genes and DNA. It is TCRdb's table, rather than the study itself, that gives the V and J calls and clone size. Recorded for this sample are around 35,000 distinct CDR3 sequences; approximately 5.2% of them occurred a single time. The ten biggest clones cover 5% to 6.5% of the sample.

This clonotype showed up many times. Its antigen remains undetermined. Base qualities are not recorded, but no much larger clone differs from it by a single base. From the cysteine up to the phenylalanine, the CDR3 has a length of 17 residues. Only the CDR3 DNA is retained, 51 bases long and in frame from the first base. The germline V gene encodes CDR1 DFQATT and CDR2 SNEGSKA (reference sequence). Trimming takes 6 bases from V and 0 bases from J, and the germline ends sit 18 bases apart. This receptor was obtained from an adult who was a healthcare worker with PCR-confirmed SARS-CoV-2 infection or an uninfected control (not recorded which). The specimen was whole blood. The chain joins TRBV20-1 to TRBJ2-6, with the D gene uncertain. The CDR3 reads CSAPTLAARSGANVLTF. The DNA reads TGCAGTGCCCCCACTTTGGCGGCCCGCTCTGGGGCCAACGTCCTGACTTTC.